Below, 22 T cell receptor beta chains from the same sample are listed, as sequenced in a study of T cell responses to AZD1222 COVID-19 vaccine. Clones were read by immunoSEQ multiplex PCR, and TCRdb kept only the in-frame ones, dropping some. The sample has approximately 140,000 clones, 92% seen once. Sequencing was performed on peripheral blood, taken 28 days after the second AZD1222 dose. Receptors originate from an adult who received the AZD1222 COVID-19 vaccine.

The chain combines TRBV6-1 with TRBJ2-5; TRBD1 might be the D (5 bases). The germline CDR1 and CDR2 sequences are MNHNS and SASEGT. CDR3 length: 14 amino acids. V was clipped by 2 bases and J by 12 bases, with 19 bases between them. The CDR3 spells CASSEFFWSGLEYF. The CDR3, as DNA: TGTGCCAGCAGTGAATTCTTTTGGTCAGGGCTTGAGTACTTC.

The J gene is TRBJ1-5, the V gene TRBV2, with D uncertain. The CDR3 has 15 amino acids. V was pared by 5 bases and J by 2 bases, with 13 bases between. Germline V gene sequence: CDR1 SNHLY, CDR2 FYNNEI. The CDR3 loop reads CASSSDIDGNQPQHF. CDR3 in DNA: TGTGCCAGCAGTTCAGACATTGACGGCAATCAGCCCCAGCATTTT.

Only one count was recorded for this clone. This chain links TRBV3-1 (or the pseudogene TRBV3-2) with TRBJ1-2, with 7 positions matching TRBD1. Germline CDR1 LGHDT, CDR2 YNNKEL (reference sequence). V lost 3 bases, J lost 8 bases, and 3 bases stayed unmatched. The CDR3 extends over 12 amino acids. Written as DNA, the CDR3 is TGTGCCAGCAGCCATGCAGGGGGAGGCTACACCTTC. The encoded protein is CASSHAGGGYTF.

The V call is TRBV6-5, the J call TRBJ2-3, with D maybe TRBD1 (6 bases). The V end lost 6 bases, the J end lost 2 bases, and 15 bases lay between the germline ends. The germline gives CDR1 MNHEY, CDR2 SVGAGI. This CDR3 comprises 15 residues. Here the CDR3 reads CASRPTGIYTDTQYF. The CDR3 region has the DNA TGTGCCAGCAGACCAACAGGGATTTACACAGATACGCAGTATTTT.

V usage is TRBV5-1 and J usage is TRBJ1-3; 9 nucleotides line up with TRBD1. Germline V gene lookup returns CDR1 SGHRS and CDR2 YFSETQ. The V segment lost 4 bases and the J segment 0 bases; nucleotides outside the gene matches: 14. The CDR3 totals 19 residues. Here the CDR3 DNA reads TGCGCCAGCAGCCCCCCGCCTGGACAGGGGAAGGGCTCTGGAAACACCATATATTTT. The encoded protein is CASSPPPGQGKGSGNTIYF.

The CDR3 DNA is TGTGCCAGCAGCTCGGAGAATGTACAGGGAGGGAATGGCTACACCTTC. It codes for CASSSENVQGGNGYTF. V and J are TRBV5-4 and TRBJ1-2; D might be TRBD1 (6 bases). Germline loops: CDR1 SGHNT, CDR2 YYREEE (reference sequence). This CDR3 has 16 residues. Deletions cut 3 bases from V and 6 bases from J, with 21 bases between.

V is TRBV28 and J is TRBJ2-3, with 13 nucleotides matching TRBD2. This CDR3 is built from 14 residues. V gave up 10 bases and J gave up 2 bases; unmatched junction bases: 3. CDR1 is MDHEN and CDR2 is SYDVKM in the germline V gene. CDR3 in amino acids: CATGLAGATDTQYF. CDR3 DNA: TGTGCCACCGGACTAGCGGGAGCCACAGATACGCAGTATTTT.

This clone was recorded only once. V and J are TRBV12-3 or TRBV12-4 and TRBJ2-3; D perhaps matches TRBD2 (5 bases). Deletions cut 2 bases from V and 11 bases from J, with 11 bases between. The CDR3 covers 12 residues. The CDR3 is CASSLLAGGQYF. CDR3 DNA sequence: TGTGCCAGCAGTTTACTCGCGGGTGGGCAGTATTTT.

V usage is TRBV7-2 and J usage is TRBJ1-5; possibly TRBD1 for D (5 bases). V gave up 5 bases and J gave up 0 bases, with 8 bases separating them. From germline, CDR1 is SGHTA and CDR2 FQGNSA. The CDR3 length is 14 residues. The CDR3 DNA reads TGTGCCAGCAGCGGGGGAGTTAGCAATCAGCCCCAGCATTTT. This encodes CASSGGVSNQPQHF.

The V call is TRBV12-3 or TRBV12-4, the J call TRBJ2-2; D is perhaps TRBD2 (5 bases). Between the trimmed V and J ends, which lost 5 bases and 1 base, there was a span of 5 bases. The CDR3 totals 13 residues. The CDR3 DNA follows: TGTGCCAGCAGTGGAGGGAACACCGGGGAGCTGTTTTTT. It codes for CASSGGNTGELFF.

V and J are TRBV9 and TRBJ2-5; 14 nucleotides agree with TRBD2. This CDR3 has 21 amino acids. V lost 3 bases, J lost 1 base, and 17 bases stayed unmatched. Germline CDR1 is SGDLS and CDR2 is YYNGEE. The CDR3 DNA reads as TGTGCCAGCAGCGAACGCCCCGGGACTAGCGGGAGCGCAACGACCCAAGAGACCCAGTACTTC. Protein sequence: CASSERPGTSGSATTQETQYF.

V usage is TRBV5-1 and J usage is TRBJ2-1; 7 bases fit TRBD2. With V trimmed by 0 bases and J by 9 bases, 9 bases remained unmatched. The CDR3 runs to 15 residues. The V gene's germline CDR1 is SGHRS and CDR2 YFSETQ. The DNA of the CDR3 is TGCGCCAGCAGCTTGGGTGCGGGAGTTCGGGGTGAGCAGTTCTTC. As protein: CASSLGAGVRGEQFF.

The V gene is TRBV12-3 or TRBV12-4, the J gene TRBJ1-4, with D perhaps matching TRBD1 (6 bases). V lost 2 bases and J 8 bases, leaving 9 bases between the germline ends. The CDR3 runs 13 residues. The CDR3 protein is CASSLQGTEKLFF. CDR3 sequence (DNA): TGTGCCAGCAGTTTACAGGGGACGGAAAAACTGTTTTTT.

V is TRBV27 and J is TRBJ2-1; D is possibly TRBD2 (6 bases). The CDR3 has 14 amino acids. V dropped 8 bases and J dropped 9 bases, with 20 bases sitting between them. The germline V gene encodes CDR1 MNHEY and CDR2 SMNVEV (reference sequence). The CDR3 protein is CASVYGSPDGEQFF. For the CDR3, the DNA is TGTGCCAGCGTTTACGGGAGTCCGGATGGTGAGCAGTTCTTC.

The chain carries TRBV19 and TRBJ2-6; perhaps TRBD1 as D (5 bases). Trimming left V 3 bases short and J 0 bases short, with 18 bases between. CDR1 LNHDA and CDR2 SQIVND come from the germline V gene (reference sequence). This CDR3 contains 19 residues. CDR3 region: CASSILGQGRYSGANVLTF. The CDR3 DNA is TGTGCCAGTAGTATTTTGGGGCAGGGAAGGTACTCTGGGGCCAACGTCCTGACTTTC.

This clone was seen a single time. The rearrangement links TRBV5-1 to TRBJ1-6, with 10 bases that match TRBD1. In germline, CDR1 is SGHRS, CDR2 YFSETQ. CDR3 length: 18 amino acids. V shed 1 base, J shed 5 bases, and the junction held 9 bases outside the gene matches. CDR3 protein: CASSLSLPGTGDNSPLHF. The CDR3 nucleotides are TGCGCCAGCAGCTTGTCCCTACCGGGGACAGGGGATAATTCACCCCTCCACTTT.

This clone was observed a single time. CDR3 DNA sequence: TGCGCCAGCAGCGGGGGACTAGCTGTGGATACGCAGTATTTT. It codes for CASSGGLAVDTQYF. This chain connects TRBV5-1 to TRBJ2-3; 9 nucleotides align to TRBD2. Looked up from germline, CDR1 is SGHRS and CDR2 is YFSETQ. The CDR3 is 14 residues long. Losses at the gene ends were 4 bases for V and 6 bases for J; bases not matched to a gene: 6.

The chain links TRBV11-2 to TRBJ2-1; 14 positions agree with TRBD2. Germline V CDR1 and CDR2: SGHAT, FQNNGV. There are 18 residues in the CDR3. The ends lost 5 bases at V and 4 bases at J; junction bases unmatched: 10. As DNA, the CDR3 is TGTGCCAGCAGCCAATCGACTAGCGGGAGGGCTAGGTACAATGAGCAGTTCTTC. This codes for CASSQSTSGRARYNEQFF.

The V call is TRBV5-1, the J call TRBJ2-7; 9 nucleotides align to TRBD1. This CDR3 has 14 residues. J lost 0 bases, V lost 4 bases, and 2 bases had no gene match. CDR1 is SGHRS, CDR2 YFSETQ, per germline. The CDR3: CASSVGQGSYEQYF. The DNA of the CDR3 is TGCGCCAGCAGCGTGGGACAGGGCTCCTACGAGCAGTACTTC. The full variable domain, in which reference TRBV5-1 and TRBJ2-7 provide the parts outside the CDR3, is KAGVTQTPRYLIKTRGQQVTLSCSPISGHRSVSWYQQTPGQGLQFLFEYFSETQRNKGNFPGRFSGRQFSNSRSEMNVSTLELGDSALYLCASSVGQGSYEQYFGPGTRLTVT.

The rearrangement uses TRBV3-1 (or the pseudogene TRBV3-2) and TRBJ2-7; TRBD1 matches 7 bases. This CDR3 is built from 12 residues. Germline loops: CDR1 LGHDT, CDR2 YNNKEL (reference sequence). Trimming cost V 8 bases and J 4 bases; bases outside gene matches: 5. CDR3 protein: CASDREKYEQYF. The DNA for the CDR3 is TGTGCCAGCGACAGGGAAAAGTACGAGCAGTACTTC.

In the case of this clone: Germline and junction disagree at one end, which may indicate a read error. The chain recombines TRBV2 with TRBJ1-5; D gene uncertain. The germline V gene encodes CDR1 SNHLY and CDR2 FYNNEI. This CDR3 spans 13 amino acids. CDR3 sequence (DNA): TGTGCCAGCAGCGAAGACGGGAATCAGCCCCAGCATTTT. As protein: CASSEDGNQPQHF.

The chain links TRBV5-1 to TRBJ1-2; the D gene is possibly TRBD1 (6 bases). Germline loops: CDR1 SGHRS, CDR2 YFSETQ. The CDR3 loop spans 13 amino acids. V was cut by 4 bases and J by 7 bases, with 14 bases left in between. In DNA, the CDR3 is TGCGCCAGCAGCGCAACAGGGTGGAGTGGCTACACCTTC. This sequence encodes CASSATGWSGYTF.